Below, 9 T cell receptor beta chains from the same sample are listed, as sequenced in a study of metastatic and nonmetastatic thyroid tumors. There were no patients who had received any treatment before thyroid surgery. TCRdb recomputed clones from the PCR reads via MiXCR. This table holds some 40,000 clones, about 19% found once. The sequenced sample was tumor tissue. The receptors here all came from a female donor with papillary thyroid cancer or a benign thyroid nodule (not recorded which). Some clones in this sample may be carry-over from other donors' samples.

This clone has at least ten counts. The gene calls are TRBV20-1 and TRBJ1-5, with 9 bases aligning to TRBD1. The germline gives CDR1 DFQATT, CDR2 SNEGSKA (reference sequence). J lost 5 bases, V lost 8 bases, and 4 bases had no gene match. The CDR3 spans 12 residues. CDR3 in amino acids: CSSRQGDQPQHF. Written as DNA, the CDR3 is TGCAGTTCCCGACAGGGGGATCAGCCCCAGCATTTT.

The J gene is TRBJ2-7, the V gene TRBV30; D call uncertain. The germline V gene encodes CDR1 GTSNPN and CDR2 SVGIG (reference sequence). V was pared by 2 bases and J by 3 bases, with 5 bases between. The CDR3 runs to 11 residues. CDR3: CAWSSSYEQYF. The DNA of the CDR3 is TGTGCCTGGAGTAGCAGCTACGAGCAGTACTTC.

Many counts were recorded for this clone. The V and J genes are TRBV4-1 and TRBJ1-5; 7 nucleotides agree with TRBD1. The CDR3 has 15 amino acids. J gave up 0 bases and V 6 bases, and 5 bases lay outside the gene matches. Germline-derived CDR1 and CDR2 are MGHRA and YSYEKL. The CDR3 nucleotides are TGCGCCAGCAGGCCGACAGGGAATAGCAATCAGCCCCAGCATTTT. It codes for CASRPTGNSNQPQHF.

This clone has ten or more counts. The chain recombines TRBV7-2 with TRBJ1-4; 7 nucleotides align to TRBD1. The V segment lost 5 bases and the J segment 10 bases; nucleotides outside the gene matches: 10. Looked up from germline, CDR1 is SGHTA and CDR2 is FQGNSA. This CDR3 region has 14 residues. CDR3 residues: CASSPQGPLGKLFF. The DNA for the CDR3 is TGTGCCAGCAGCCCACAGGGGCCTTTAGGAAAACTGTTTTTT.

By its share, this clone is medium-sized. The V and J genes are TRBV7-2 and TRBJ2-1; 11 bases agree with TRBD2. Germline trimming cut 5 bases from V and 3 bases from J; bases unmatched to any gene: 9. CDR3 length: 17 amino acids. In germline, CDR1 is SGHTA, CDR2 FQGNSA. CDR3 residues: CASSPQATSGSYNEQFF. As DNA, the CDR3 is TGTGCCAGCAGCCCCCAAGCTACTAGCGGGAGCTACAATGAGCAGTTCTTC.

This clone has a count of ten or more. J is TRBJ1-4 and V is TRBV27; perhaps TRBD1 as D (5 bases). The length of the CDR3 is 14 residues. Trimming took off 5 bases at V and 6 bases at J, with 13 bases between the two ends. CDR1 is MNHEY, CDR2 SMNVEV, per germline (reference sequence). CDR3 sequence (DNA): TGTGCCAGCAGTCAAGGCGGGGCGGATGAAAAACTGTTTTTT. This translates into CASSQGGADEKLFF.

This chain connects TRBV12-3 or TRBV12-4 to TRBJ2-7; the match to TRBD1 covers 10 bases. Unmatched junction bases numbered 5, after V lost 5 bases and J lost 4 bases. The CDR3 is 14 residues long. CDR3 bases: TGTGCCAGCAGTGCCCGGACAGGGGGTTACGAGCAGTACTTC. Its translation is CASSARTGGYEQYF.

The rearrangement links TRBV7-3 to TRBJ2-3, with 11 bases fitting TRBD1. CDR3 size: 15 residues. V lost 5 bases to trimming and J lost 4 bases; unmatched junction nucleotides: 5. Germline CDR1 SGHTA, CDR2 FQGTGA. The CDR3 sequence is CASSNRDRGADTQYF. The CDR3 region has the DNA TGTGCCAGCAGCAACCGGGACAGGGGGGCAGATACGCAGTATTTT.

This clone was seen at least ten times. The CDR3 spells CASNRVSHEQYF. In nucleotides, the CDR3 is TGTGCCAGCAACAGGGTGTCTCACGAGCAGTACTTC. The chain carries TRBV2 and TRBJ2-7; the D gene is possibly TRBD1 (6 bases). The length of the CDR3 is 12 residues. Germline CDR1 reads SNHLY; CDR2 reads FYNNEI. Deletions cut 7 bases from V and 5 bases from J, with 12 bases between.